Presented here are 22 T cell receptor beta chains from one specimen sequenced in a study of regulatory T cells in long-lasting Graves disease. To make TCR beta libraries, researchers used iRepertoire HTBI primers and Arm-PCR of CDR3 regions. TCRdb fed the multiplex PCR reads into MiXCR, producing one record per CDR3 protein. The table shows about 540,000 distinct CDR3 sequences, with approximately 15% occurring only once. Described time point: newly diagnosed GD, antithyroid drugs for less than 3 months. The authors made the TCR library using RNA they extracted from PBMCs. This sample was shared with a second study, whose subject was T cells in Graves' hyperthyroidism and ophthalmopathy.

The sample in question was peripheral blood mononuclear cells (PBMCs), obtained at new diagnosis, from a patient treated with antithyroid drugs. The receptors stem from a man aged 30 to 45 with Graves disease.

The rearrangement links TRBV19 to TRBJ2-1; the match to TRBD2 covers 9 bases. V dropped 5 bases and J dropped 7; count of bases not matched to a gene: 9. Germline V gene data show CDR1 as LNHDA and CDR2 as SQIVND (reference sequence). The CDR3 spans 15 residues. This CDR3 is CASSPRLAARNEQFF. The CDR3, as DNA: TGTGCCAGTAGTCCGAGACTAGCGGCCCGTAATGAGCAGTTCTTC.

This clonotype was counted ten times or more. This chain connects TRBV20-1 to TRBJ2-3; D is possibly TRBD2 (5 bases). The CDR3 is made up of 14 amino acids. The germline V gene encodes CDR1 DFQATT and CDR2 SNEGSKA (reference sequence). Trimming stripped 2 bases from V and 5 bases from J, with 14 bases between. The CDR3 region is CSARPLVGRDTQYF. The CDR3 DNA is TGCAGTGCTAGACCACTAGTTGGTCGAGATACGCAGTATTTT.

This clonotype was picked up many times. The junction and the germline gene differ at one end; a read error may be behind it. The CDR3 is CASSQVSRGDTQYF. The DNA of the CDR3 is TGTGCCAGCAGCCAAGTTTCGAGGGGGGATACGCAGTATTTT. This chain connects TRBV4-1 to TRBJ2-3; D is perhaps TRBD1 (6 bases). CDR3 length: 14 residues. Germline V CDR1 and CDR2: MGHRA, YSYEKL.

The V gene is TRBV6-1, the J gene TRBJ1-5; TRBD1 might be the D (5 bases). Germline V gene lookup returns CDR1 MNHNS and CDR2 SASEGT. The CDR3 is made up of 18 amino acids. Trimming pared 1 base from V and 0 bases from J, leaving 16 bases between. CDR3 coding DNA: TGTGCCAGCAGTGAAGTAGGTAGGGGCGAATATAGCAATCAGCCCCAGCATTTT. It encodes CASSEVGRGEYSNQPQHF.

This clonotype turned up a few times. The CDR3 is CASGLRDRVLNEQFF. In DNA form, the CDR3 reads TGTGCCAGTGGCCTCCGGGACAGGGTTTTGAATGAGCAGTTCTTC. The V call is TRBV19, the J call TRBJ2-1; 9 bases agree with TRBD1. Unmatched junction bases numbered 12, after V lost 8 bases and J lost 7 bases. CDR1 and CDR2 (germline): LNHDA, SQIVND (reference sequence). The CDR3 spans 15 residues.

The chain employs TRBV6-2 or TRBV6-3 and TRBJ2-1; 7 bases align to TRBD1. This CDR3 is 13 amino acids long. After removal of 2 bases from V and 9 bases from J, the junction contained 4 bases not matched to a gene. In germline, CDR1 is MNHEY, CDR2 SVGEGT. The CDR3 loop reads CASSYTTGLEQFF. The DNA of the CDR3 is TGTGCCAGCAGTTACACGACAGGGCTTGAGCAGTTCTTC.

This clonotype was seen many times. The rearrangement links TRBV28 to TRBJ1-6, with TRBD1 identical over 7 bases. The CDR3 is 15 amino acids. Germline CDR1 reads MDHEN; CDR2 reads SYDVKM. The V segment lost 2 bases and the J segment 10 bases; nucleotides outside the gene matches: 8. CDR3 loop: CASSLTDDRESPLHF. In DNA, the CDR3 is TGTGCCAGCAGTTTAACCGATGACAGGGAATCACCCCTCCACTTT.

This chain uses TRBV5-1 with TRBJ1-6; D uncertain. The CDR3 sequence is 16 residues long. The germline V and J ends were trimmed by 2 bases and 2 bases, with 11 bases remaining between them. In germline, CDR1 is SGHRS, CDR2 YFSETQ. In nucleotides, the CDR3 is TGCGCCAGCAGCTTTGGGGAAGTCACCTATAATTCACCCCTCCACTTT. Protein: CASSFGEVTYNSPLHF.

This clonotype was recorded many times. The chain has TRBV19 and TRBJ1-2; no clear D. V was pared by 1 base and J by 8 bases, with 8 bases between. The germline V gene encodes CDR1 LNHDA and CDR2 SQIVND (reference sequence). This CDR3 region has 12 residues. The CDR3 bases are TGTGCCAGTAGTATAGGTGGCTCCGGCTACACCTTC. This codes for CASSIGGSGYTF.

This clonotype was seen ten or more times. This chain uses TRBV2 with TRBJ1-5, with D possibly TRBD1 on 5 matching bases. The CDR3 is 14 residues long. V lost 4 bases and J 9 bases, leaving 16 bases between the germline ends. Germline assignment: CDR1 SNHLY and CDR2 FYNNEI. The DNA for the CDR3 is TGTGCCAGCAGTGTTAGGCAGGGCCCCCTGCCCCAGCATTTT. Protein sequence: CASSVRQGPLPQHF. Combining the CDR3 with reference TRBV2 and TRBJ1-5 gives the whole variable domain EPEVTQTPSHQVTQMGQEVILRCVPISNHLYFYWYRQILGQKVEFLVSFYNNEISEKSEIFDDQFSVERPDGSNFTLKIRSTKLEDSAMYFCASSVRQGPLPQHFGDGTRLSIL.

This clonotype was seen repeatedly, ten times or more. The chain joins TRBV15 to TRBJ2-7; 9 positions agree with TRBD1. CDR3 length equals 15 residues. In germline, CDR1 is LNHNV, CDR2 YYDKDF (reference sequence). V lost 1 base, J lost 2 bases, and 3 bases stayed unmatched. This CDR3 reads CATSRVQGATYEQYF. The CDR3 DNA follows: TGTGCCACCAGCAGAGTACAGGGGGCTACCTACGAGCAGTACTTC.

The CDR3 DNA reads TGCAGCGCTGGGGAGAGGGCGGGCACTGAAGCTTTCTTT. It yields the protein CSAGERAGTEAFF. The chain carries TRBV29-1 and TRBJ1-1; D not certain. This CDR3 is built from 13 residues. Germline CDR1 reads SQVTM; CDR2 reads ANQGSEA. Between the trimmed V and J ends, which lost 7 bases and 4 bases, there was a span of 16 bases.

This clonotype appeared many times. The gene calls are TRBV6-1 and TRBJ2-1, with 10 bases fitting TRBD2. This CDR3 has 15 residues. V gave up 4 bases and J gave up 0 bases; unmatched junction bases: 0. The V gene's germline CDR1 is MNHNS and CDR2 SASEGT. CDR3 sequence reads: CASSGTSGSYNEQFF. The CDR3 nucleotides are TGTGCCAGCAGTGGGACTAGCGGCTCCTACAATGAGCAGTTCTTC.

V is TRBV10-3 and J is TRBJ2-1; TRBD2 matches at 11 bases. V lost 0 bases and J lost 5; bases outside the gene matches: 3. The CDR3 sequence is 16 residues long. The germline CDR1 and CDR2 sequences are ENHRY and SYGVKD. CDR3 bases: TGTGCCATCAGTGAGTCTGGGACTAGCGGAAACAATGAGCAGTTCTTC. Its protein product is CAISESGTSGNNEQFF.

This clonotype has just a few counts. The chain combines TRBV7-9 with TRBJ1-1, with D uncertain. The CDR3 extends over 13 amino acids. Per the germline V gene, CDR1 is SEHNR and CDR2 is FQNEAQ (reference sequence). V gave up 3 bases and J gave up 4 bases, with 9 bases separating them. CDR3 region: CASSLPGITEAFF. CDR3 DNA sequence: TGTGCCAGCAGCTTGCCCGGGATCACTGAAGCTTTCTTT.

As to this clonotype: Being one base from a much bigger clone, this may be a read error. The CDR3 reads CASSSVMQGATDTQYF. The CDR3 DNA is TGTGCCAGCAGCTCAGTTATGCAGGGAGCCACAGATACGCAGTATTTT. This chain uses TRBV7-2 with TRBJ2-3; D possibly matches TRBD1 or TRBD2 (5 bases each). V lost 4 bases to trimming and J lost 2 bases, with 16 bases between them. The CDR3 contains 16 residues. Germline loops: CDR1 SGHTA, CDR2 FQGNSA.

The chain recombines TRBV18 with TRBJ2-7; 7 nucleotides align to TRBD2. The CDR3 has 16 amino acids. V shed 3 bases, J shed 2 bases, and the junction held 10 bases outside the gene matches. Germline V gene lookup returns CDR1 KGHSH and CDR2 LQKENI. This chain's CDR3 is CASSPFTGTTTYEQYF. The DNA of the CDR3 is TGTGCCAGCTCACCTTTTACCGGGACTACCACCTACGAGCAGTACTTC.

Of note for this clonotype: This likely traces to a read error, being one base from a far larger clone. The rearrangement joins TRBV2 to TRBJ2-1; 7 bases are a match to TRBD2. The J call may be faulty, since TRBJ2-5 better matches the DNA end. The CDR3 length is 16 residues. The germline V gene has CDR1 SNHLY and CDR2 FYNNEI. The chain's CDR3 is CASSDFSSGYQETQYF. The CDR3 DNA is TGTGCCAGCAGTGATTTTTCTAGCGGTTACCAAGAGACCCAGTACTTC.

There are many counts of this clonotype. The V and J genes are TRBV20-1 and TRBJ2-7; 15 bases line up with TRBD2. The CDR3 sequence is 19 residues long. Per the germline V gene, CDR1 is DFQATT and CDR2 is SNEGSKA (reference sequence). V lost 2 bases, J lost 0 bases, and 11 bases stayed unmatched. In DNA, the CDR3 is TGCAGTGCTAGACGCGATGGACTAGCGGGAGGGGGGAGCTCCTACGAGCAGTACTTC. Protein: CSARRDGLAGGGSSYEQYF.

This clonotype was detected ten times or more. This sequence joins TRBV2 and TRBJ2-7; 10 positions match TRBD2. CDR3 length equals 15 residues. Unmatched junction bases numbered 5, after V lost 5 bases and J lost 1 base. The V gene's germline CDR1 is SNHLY and CDR2 FYNNEI. CDR3 in amino acids: CASSRETSGSYEQYF. The CDR3 DNA is TGTGCCAGCAGTCGGGAGACTAGCGGGTCCTACGAGCAGTACTTC. Full variable domain (missing parts from reference TRBV2 and TRBJ2-7): EPEVTQTPSHQVTQMGQEVILRCVPISNHLYFYWYRQILGQKVEFLVSFYNNEISEKSEIFDDQFSVERPDGSNFTLKIRSTKLEDSAMYFCASSRETSGSYEQYFGPGTRLTVT.

This clonotype was counted at least ten times. The chain couples TRBV7-6 to TRBJ1-1, with D possibly TRBD1 on 6 matching bases. V gave up 1 base and J gave up 1 base, with 13 bases separating them. The CDR3 contains 16 residues. Germline CDR1 and CDR2: SGHVS and FNYEAQ. CDR3 amino acids: CASSLEVGGANTEAFF. CDR3 nucleotides: TGTGCCAGCAGCTTAGAGGTGGGGGGCGCGAACACTGAAGCTTTCTTT.

This clonotype was recorded many times. The rearrangement joins TRBV12-3 or TRBV12-4 to TRBJ2-1; 14 bases fit TRBD2. The CDR3 has 17 residues. Trimming removed 5 bases from V and 4 bases from J; junction bases left unmatched: 7. The CDR3 spells CASSPPGTSGRYNEQFF. The CDR3 nucleotides are TGTGCCAGCAGTCCGCCCGGGACTAGCGGGAGATACAATGAGCAGTTCTTC.